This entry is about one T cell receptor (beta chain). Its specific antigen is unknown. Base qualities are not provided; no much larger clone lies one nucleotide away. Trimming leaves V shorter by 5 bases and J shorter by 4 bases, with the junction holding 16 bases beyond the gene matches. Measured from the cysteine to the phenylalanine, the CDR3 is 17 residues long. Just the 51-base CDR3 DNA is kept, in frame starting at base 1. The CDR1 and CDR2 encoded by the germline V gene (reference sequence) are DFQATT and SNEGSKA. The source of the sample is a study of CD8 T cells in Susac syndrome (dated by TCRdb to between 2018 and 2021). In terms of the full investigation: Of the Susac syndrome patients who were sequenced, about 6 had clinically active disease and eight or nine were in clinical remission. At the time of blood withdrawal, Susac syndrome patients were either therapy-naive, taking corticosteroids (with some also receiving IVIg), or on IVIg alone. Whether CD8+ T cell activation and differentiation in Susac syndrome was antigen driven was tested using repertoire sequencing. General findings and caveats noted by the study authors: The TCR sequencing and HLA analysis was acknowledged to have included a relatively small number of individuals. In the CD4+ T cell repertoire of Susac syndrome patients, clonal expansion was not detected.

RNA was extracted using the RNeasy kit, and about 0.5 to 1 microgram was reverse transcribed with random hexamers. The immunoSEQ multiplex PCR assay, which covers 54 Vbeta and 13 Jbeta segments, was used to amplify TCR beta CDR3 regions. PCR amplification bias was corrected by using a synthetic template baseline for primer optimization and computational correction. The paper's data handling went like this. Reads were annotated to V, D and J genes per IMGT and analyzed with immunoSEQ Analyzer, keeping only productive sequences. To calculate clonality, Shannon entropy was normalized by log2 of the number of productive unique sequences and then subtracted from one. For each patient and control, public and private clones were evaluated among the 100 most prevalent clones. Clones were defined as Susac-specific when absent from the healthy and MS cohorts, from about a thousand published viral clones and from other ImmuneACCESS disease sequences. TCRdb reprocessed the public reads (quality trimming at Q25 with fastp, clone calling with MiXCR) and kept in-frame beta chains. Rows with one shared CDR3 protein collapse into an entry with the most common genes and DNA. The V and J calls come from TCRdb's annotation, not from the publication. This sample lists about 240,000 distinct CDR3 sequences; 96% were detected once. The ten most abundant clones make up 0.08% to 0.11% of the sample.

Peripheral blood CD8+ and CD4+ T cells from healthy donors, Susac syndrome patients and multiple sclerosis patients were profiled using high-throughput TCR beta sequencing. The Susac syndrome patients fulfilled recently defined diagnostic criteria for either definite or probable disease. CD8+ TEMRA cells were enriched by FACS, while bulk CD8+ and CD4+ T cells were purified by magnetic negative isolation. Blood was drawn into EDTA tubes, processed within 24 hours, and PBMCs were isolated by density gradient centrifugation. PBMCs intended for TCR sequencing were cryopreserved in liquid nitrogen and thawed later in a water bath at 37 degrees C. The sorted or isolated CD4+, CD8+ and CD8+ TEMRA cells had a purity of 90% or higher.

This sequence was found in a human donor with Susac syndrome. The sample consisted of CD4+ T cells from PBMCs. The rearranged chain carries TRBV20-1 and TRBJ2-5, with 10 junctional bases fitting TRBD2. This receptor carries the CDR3 CSARVAGGLELGETQYF. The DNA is TGCAGTGCTCGGGTAGCGGGAGGTCTAGAATTGGGAGAGACCCAGTACTTC.